The TCR beta chain described here comes from a study of spatial heterogeneity in lung cancer. In the study overall: Alpha-chain sequences were detected in numbers that were consistently lower than beta-chain sequences. A unique TCR and UMI combination showed up more than ten times in raw reads, on average.

In this sample, this clonotype turned up many times. The antigen is not known. Since it is a stray read in a library aimed at alpha chains, this beta chain has a size that is not meaningful. Stated time point: sample taken at primary tumor resection. The donors were 72 patients with non-small cell lung cancer that was early-stage and untreated. Whole RNA was taken from tumor, nontumor lung or frozen PBMC; it was then sequenced unsorted. General study points: One measure, the expanded intratumoral alpha and beta TCR count, tracked tumor mutation counts.

TCRdb analysed the 5' RACE reads with MiXCR anew, one entry per CDR3 protein. This table holds nearly 10,000 distinct CDR3 sequences, about 6.5% found once. The clonotype was recovered from a male donor with early-stage non-small cell lung cancer. The sample consisted of lung tumor tissue, taken at surgery.

The CDR3 DNA reads TGTGCCAGCAGCCAAGAAGCCTATGGCTACACCTTC. Amino acids: CASSQEAYGYTF. The chain links TRBV14 to TRBJ1-2; no firm D call. Germline CDR1 SGHDN, CDR2 FVKESK. This CDR3 spans 12 amino acids. Trimming shortened V by 0 bases and J by 4 bases, and 3 bases separated the two germline ends.